These T cell receptor beta chains were read from a single sample in a study of naive and memory T cell subsets. Each CDR3 protein is one row after TCRdb ran MiXCR on the UMI-ligation and nested PCR reads. The data show 80,000 to 95,000 distinct CDR3 sequences, around 9% seen once. The source material was naive CD8+ T cells from blood. The receptors originated from a human donor in good health. Each CDR3 is given with its conserved first and last residue. A D gene is named only where the DNA matches it firmly. A clone size is listed for some rows: how often the clone was seen (once, few, many), or a class if it is expanded.

many	TRBV7-7	TRBJ2-7	.	CASSRGSGYEQYF	TGTGCCAGCAGCAGGGGCTCGGGATACGAGCAGTACTTC
.	TRBV6-7	TRBJ2-1	TRBD2	CASTKTSGRYNEQFF	TGTGCCAGCACGAAGACTAGCGGAAGGTACAATGAGCAGTTCTTC
many	TRBV4-3	TRBJ2-7	.	CASSQDTGSYEQYF	TGCGCCAGCAGCCAAGACACAGGGAGCTACGAGCAGTACTTC
many	TRBV20-1	TRBJ1-1	.	CSAREEQYGDTEAFF	TGCAGTGCTAGAGAAGAACAGTACGGGGACACTGAAGCTTTCTTT
many	TRBV7-9	TRBJ2-1	TRBD2	CASSSASGPYNEQFF	TGTGCCAGCAGCTCCGCTAGCGGGCCATACAATGAGCAGTTCTTC
few	TRBV6-5	TRBJ2-1	TRBD2	CASGLAANNEQFF	TGTGCCAGCGGCCTAGCGGCTAACAATGAGCAGTTCTTC
many	TRBV30	TRBJ2-7	TRBD2	CACIVAGDYEQYF	TGTGCCTGCATCGTAGCGGGGGACTACGAGCAGTACTTC
few	TRBV27	TRBJ2-7	TRBD2	CASSLSASGRFYEQYF	TGTGCCAGCAGTTTGTCAGCTAGCGGGAGGTTCTACGAGCAGTACTTC
many	TRBV27	TRBJ1-2	.	CASNPNQRTNDGYTF	TGTGCCAGCAATCCTAATCAGCGGACAAACGATGGCTACACCTTC
few	TRBV29-1	TRBJ2-1	.	CSAPLYAGPSFNEQFF	TGCAGCGCCCCCCTGTATGCGGGCCCGAGTTTCAATGAGCAGTTCTTC
many	TRBV7-9	TRBJ2-4	.	CASSFVIGSLENIQYF	TGTGCCAGCAGCTTTGTTATCGGGAGTCTCGAAAACATTCAGTACTTC
many	TRBV12-3/TRBV12-4	TRBJ2-6	TRBD1	CASSPTGLGANVLTF	TGTGCCAGCAGTCCGACAGGGCTCGGGGCCAACGTCCTGACTTTC
.	TRBV3-1	TRBJ2-7	TRBD1	CASSQEWDSDPVISTTSSYEQYF	TGTGCCAGCAGCCAAGAATGGGACAGCGACCCCGTCATCAGCACCACTAGCTCCTACGAGCAGTACTTC
few	TRBV6-5	TRBJ2-3	.	CASSYQRDSLTDTQYF	TGTGCCAGCAGTTACCAGCGGGACAGCCTCACAGATACGCAGTATTTT
many	TRBV29-1	TRBJ2-4	.	CSVVGQNIQYF	TGCAGCGTTGTGGGTCAAAACATTCAGTACTTC
.	TRBV4-3	TRBJ2-3	.	CASSQDTSTDTQYF	TGCGCCAGCAGCCAAGATACCAGCACAGATACGCAGTATTTT
many	TRBV3-1	TRBJ2-5	TRBD2	CASSQGLAGGETQYF	TGTGCCAGCAGCCAAGGGCTAGCGGGGGGAGAGACCCAGTACTTC
few	TRBV4-2	TRBJ2-3	.	CASSQEFPPHTDTQYF	TGTGCCAGCAGCCAAGAGTTCCCTCCGCACACAGATACGCAGTATTTT
.	TRBV4-3	TRBJ2-7	.	CASSQDGIGGYEQYF	TGCGCCAGCAGCCAAGACGGAATTGGAGGGTACGAGCAGTACTTC
.	TRBV15	TRBJ1-5	.	CATSNQNRAVQPQHF	TGTGCCACCAGCAACCAAAACAGGGCGGTTCAGCCCCAGCATTTT
many	TRBV20-1	TRBJ2-1	.	CSARPRGDNEQFF	TGCAGTGCTAGGCCTAGGGGGGACAATGAGCAGTTCTTC
many	TRBV29-1	TRBJ1-1	.	CSVLLGLLRNTEAFF	TGCAGCGTGTTACTGGGCCTTCTGAGGAACACTGAAGCTTTCTTT
few	TRBV14	TRBJ2-7	.	CASSQALGFLDYEQYF	TGTGCCAGCAGCCAAGCGCTCGGGTTCCTGGACTACGAGCAGTACTTC
many	TRBV10-3	TRBJ2-1	.	CAISVPGVNEQFF	TGTGCCATCAGTGTACCAGGGGTGAATGAGCAGTTCTTC
.	TRBV20-1	TRBJ1-5	TRBD1	CSASTRGRSNQPQHF	TGCAGTGCTAGTACCAGGGGGCGAAGCAATCAGCCCCAGCATTTT
many	TRBV29-1	TRBJ2-7	.	CSVRAGYEQYF	TGCAGCGTACGGGCAGGATACGAGCAGTACTTC
many	TRBV20-1	TRBJ2-3	.	CSARGPGTDTQYF	TGCAGTGCTAGAGGACCGGGAACAGATACGCAGTATTTT
.	TRBV28	TRBJ2-3	.	CASSTLGGADTQYF	TGTGCCAGCAGTACTCTAGGGGGGGCAGATACGCAGTATTTT
.	TRBV20-1	TRBJ1-1	.	CSARGGDNTEAFF	TGCAGTGCTAGAGGAGGGGATAACACTGAAGCTTTCTTT
.	TRBV27	TRBJ2-7	.	CASSLDHLREQYF	TGTGCCAGCAGTTTGGACCATTTGAGGGAGCAGTACTTC
.	TRBV14	TRBJ2-2	.	CASSQDWTSGGELFF	TGTGCCAGCAGCCAAGATTGGACGTCGGGCGGGGAGCTGTTTTTT
few	TRBV7-2	TRBJ1-5	.	CASSLRAQSNQPQHF	TGTGCCAGCAGCTTACGGGCGCAGTCCAATCAGCCCCAGCATTTT
many	TRBV12-3/TRBV12-4	TRBJ2-3	.	CASSSLEGGGTDTQYF	TGTGCCAGCAGTTCCCTTGAGGGAGGAGGGACAGATACGCAGTATTTT
many	TRBV12-3/TRBV12-4	TRBJ2-1	TRBD1	CASSNPGQGVFEQFF	TGTGCCAGCAGCAACCCGGGACAGGGGGTTTTTGAGCAGTTCTTC
few	TRBV2	TRBJ2-5	.	CASSDPSYQETQYF	TGTGCCAGCAGTGATCCTAGCTACCAAGAGACCCAGTACTTC
.	TRBV28	TRBJ2-2	TRBD1	CASSRTGNTGELFF	TGTGCCAGCAGCCGGACAGGGAACACCGGGGAGCTGTTTTTT
.	TRBV7-9	TRBJ2-7	.	CASSSLNLGINEQYF	TGTGCCAGCAGCTCACTGAATTTGGGGATCAACGAGCAGTACTTC
few	TRBV2	TRBJ1-2	.	CASRVNRLRSYGYTF	TGTGCCAGCAGGGTTAACAGGCTGCGGTCCTATGGCTACACCTTC
many	TRBV27	TRBJ2-7	.	CASSTAGGAYEQYF	TGTGCCAGCAGTACCGCCGGTGGCGCCTACGAGCAGTACTTC
few	TRBV5-1	TRBJ2-7	TRBD2	CASFTSDRAYEQYF	TGCGCCAGCTTCACTAGCGATAGAGCCTACGAGCAGTACTTC
few	TRBV6-6	TRBJ2-2	.	CASRVLGEPGELFF	TGTGCCAGCAGGGTTCTGGGGGAACCCGGGGAGCTGTTTTTT
many	TRBV13	TRBJ2-1	.	CASSMDYGSNEQFF	TGTGCCAGCAGCATGGACTATGGGAGCAATGAGCAGTTCTTC
.	TRBV29-1	TRBJ1-2	TRBD1	CSVRGQGVYTF	TGCAGCGTTAGAGGACAGGGCGTCTACACCTTC